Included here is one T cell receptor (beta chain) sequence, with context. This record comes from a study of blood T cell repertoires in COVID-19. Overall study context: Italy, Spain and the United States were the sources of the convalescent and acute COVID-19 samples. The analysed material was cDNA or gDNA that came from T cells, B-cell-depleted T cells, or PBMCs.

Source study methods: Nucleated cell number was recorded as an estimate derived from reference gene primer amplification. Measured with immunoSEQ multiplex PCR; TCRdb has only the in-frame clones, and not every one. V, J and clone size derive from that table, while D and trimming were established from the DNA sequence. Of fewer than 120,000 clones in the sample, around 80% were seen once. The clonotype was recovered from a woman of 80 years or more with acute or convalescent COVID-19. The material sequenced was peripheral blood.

CDR3 in amino acids: CASSQPTGAGTEAFF. In nucleotides, the CDR3 is TGTGCCAGCAGCCAGCCGACAGGAGCGGGAACTGAAGCTTTCTTT. The chain has TRBV4-2 and TRBJ1-1, with D maybe TRBD1 (6 bases). Trimming took 3 bases from V and 5 from J, leaving 16 bases between them. The V gene's germline CDR1 is LGHNA and CDR2 YNFKEQ. CDR3 length: 15 residues.